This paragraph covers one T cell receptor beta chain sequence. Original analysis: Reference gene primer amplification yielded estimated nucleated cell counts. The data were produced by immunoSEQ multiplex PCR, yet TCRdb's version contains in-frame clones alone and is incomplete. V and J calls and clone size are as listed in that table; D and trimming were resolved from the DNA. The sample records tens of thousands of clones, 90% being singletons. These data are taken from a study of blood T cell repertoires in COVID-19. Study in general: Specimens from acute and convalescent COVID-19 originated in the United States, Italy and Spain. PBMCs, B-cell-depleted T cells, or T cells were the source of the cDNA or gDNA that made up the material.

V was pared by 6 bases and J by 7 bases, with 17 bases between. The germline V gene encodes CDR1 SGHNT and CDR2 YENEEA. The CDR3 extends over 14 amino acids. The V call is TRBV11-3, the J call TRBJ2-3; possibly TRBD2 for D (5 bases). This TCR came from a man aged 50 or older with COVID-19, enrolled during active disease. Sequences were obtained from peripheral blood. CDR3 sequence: CASSPLDYPNTQYF. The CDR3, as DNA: TGTGCCAGCAGTCCACTAGATTACCCCAATACGCAGTATTTT.